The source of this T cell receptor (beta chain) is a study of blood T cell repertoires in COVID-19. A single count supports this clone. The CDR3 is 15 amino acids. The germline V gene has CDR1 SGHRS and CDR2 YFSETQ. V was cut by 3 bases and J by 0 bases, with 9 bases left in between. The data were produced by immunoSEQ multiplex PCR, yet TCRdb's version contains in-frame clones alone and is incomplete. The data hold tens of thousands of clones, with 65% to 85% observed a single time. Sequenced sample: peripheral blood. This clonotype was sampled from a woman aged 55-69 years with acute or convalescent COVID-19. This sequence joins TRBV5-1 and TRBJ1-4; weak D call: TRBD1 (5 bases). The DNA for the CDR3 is TGCGCCAGCAGCTCCGCAGGGCCAACTAATGAAAAACTGTTTTTT. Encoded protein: CASSSAGPTNEKLFF.